Listed below are T cell receptor beta chains from one sample, sequenced in a study of T cell changes during pregnancy in multiple sclerosis. Measured with immunoSEQ multiplex PCR; TCRdb has only the in-frame clones, and not every one. The data show 75,000 to 80,000 clones, more than 85% seen once. Sequences were derived from peripheral blood, sampled after pregnancy. The receptors stem from a female donor in good health, enrolled as a control in a pregnancy study. CDR3s include the opening cysteine and the closing phenylalanine or tryptophan. A D gene is named only where the DNA matches it firmly. Where a row states a size, it is once, few, many or the class of an expanded clone; other rows omit it.

D: TRBD2
V: TRBV9
size: .
J: TRBJ2-1
DNA: TGTGCCAGCAGCTTGAGGACTAGCGGTACGTCGGGCAATGAGCAGTTCTTC
CDR3: CASSLRTSGTSGNEQFF

D: .
V: TRBV10-3
size: .
J: TRBJ2-7
DNA: TGTGCCATCAGTGGGCCCGACATCTACGAGCAGTACTTC
CDR3: CAISGPDIYEQYF

D: .
V: TRBV29-1
size: .
J: TRBJ2-7
DNA: TGCAGCGTCAAAGAATCGACAAACTCCTACGAGCAGTACTTC
CDR3: CSVKESTNSYEQYF

D: TRBD2
V: TRBV30
size: .
J: TRBJ2-3
DNA: TGTGCCTGGGGAGTGGGGCTAGCGGGCACAGATACGCAGTATTTT
CDR3: CAWGVGLAGTDTQYF

D: .
V: TRBV5-1
size: .
J: TRBJ2-7
DNA: TGCGCCAGCAGCCCTAGCACCGACTTGTACGAGCAGTACTTC
CDR3: CASSPSTDLYEQYF

D: .
V: TRBV7-9
size: .
J: TRBJ2-7
DNA: TGTGCCAGCAGCTTAGGCGACTTAAACGAGCAGTACTTC
CDR3: CASSLGDLNEQYF

D: TRBD2
V: TRBV7-2
size: .
J: TRBJ2-1
DNA: TGTGCCAGCAGCTTCAGAACAACGGGACTAGCGGCGTACAATGAGCAGTTCTTC
CDR3: CASSFRTTGLAAYNEQFF

D: TRBD2
V: TRBV7-3
size: .
J: TRBJ2-3
DNA: TGTGCCAGCAGCTTAGCCTTAGCGGGGGATATTTATACGCAGTATTTT
CDR3: CASSLALAGDIYTQYF

D: .
V: TRBV6-1
size: .
J: TRBJ2-2
DNA: TGTGCCAGCAGTGACCAACCAACAAACCCCCCCTACACCGGGGAGCTGTTTTTT
CDR3: CASSDQPTNPPYTGELFF

D: TRBD1
V: TRBV19
size: .
J: TRBJ1-4
DNA: TGTGCCAGTAGTATACAGGGGGGAAGTGAAAAACTGTTTTTT
CDR3: CASSIQGGSEKLFF

D: .
V: TRBV28
size: .
J: TRBJ2-7
DNA: TGTGCCAGCAGCTTAAGACAGGGAGGCATATACGACGAGCAGTACTTC
CDR3: CASSLRQGGIYDEQYF

D: .
V: TRBV11-2
size: once
J: TRBJ1-3
DNA: TGTGCCAGCAGCTCCCGGGACGGGAGCTCTGGAAACACCATATATTTT
CDR3: CASSSRDGSSGNTIYF

D: TRBD1
V: TRBV7-2
size: .
J: TRBJ2-7
DNA: TGTGCCAGCAGCTTAGGGGTACAGGGGGCCTACGAGCAGTACTTC
CDR3: CASSLGVQGAYEQYF

D: TRBD2
V: TRBV7-8
size: .
J: TRBJ2-2
DNA: TGTGCCAGCAGCCCCATGGGTAGCGGGGCAACCGGGGAGCTGTTTTTT
CDR3: CASSPMGSGATGELFF

D: .
V: TRBV6-1
size: .
J: TRBJ2-6
DNA: TGTGCCAGCAGCCAAGCTCACTCTGGGGCCAACGTCCTGACTTTC
CDR3: CASSQAHSGANVLTF

D: TRBD2
V: TRBV10-3
size: .
J: TRBJ2-2
DNA: TGTGCCATCAGTTCTCTAGCGGTTGGCACCGGGGAGCTGTTTTTT
CDR3: CAISSLAVGTGELFF

D: .
V: TRBV5-5
size: .
J: TRBJ1-1
DNA: TGTGCCAGCGGATTATCGGGGGGGCGGACTGAAGCTTTCTTT
CDR3: CASGLSGGRTEAFF

D: .
V: TRBV4-1
size: .
J: TRBJ2-7
DNA: TGCGCCAGCAGCCAAACGGGGGACAGCTCCTACGAGCAGTACTTC
CDR3: CASSQTGDSSYEQYF

D: .
V: TRBV5-1
size: .
J: TRBJ1-5
DNA: TGCGCCAGCAGCTTGGGTTACGGGGATAATCAGCCCCAGCATTTT
CDR3: CASSLGYGDNQPQHF

D: .
V: TRBV10-3
size: .
J: TRBJ2-5
DNA: TGTGCCATCAGTGACACCGCCAGGGGATGGGAGACCCAGTACTTC
CDR3: CAISDTARGWETQYF

D: TRBD1
V: TRBV9
size: .
J: TRBJ1-1
DNA: TGTGCCAGCAGCGTAGAGGGGGCCACTGAAGCTTTCTTT
CDR3: CASSVEGATEAFF

D: .
V: TRBV19
size: .
J: TRBJ2-5
DNA: TGTGCCAGTAGTACCACTCCCGGGACACAAGAGACCCAGTACTTC
CDR3: CASSTTPGTQETQYF

D: TRBD1
V: TRBV5-1
size: .
J: TRBJ2-1
DNA: TGCGCCAGCTCCGGGACAGGAACTTACAATGAGCAGTTCTTC
CDR3: CASSGTGTYNEQFF

D: TRBD1
V: TRBV19
size: .
J: TRBJ1-4
DNA: TGTGCCAGTAGTTCGGACAGGCTTAATGAAAAACTGTTTTTT
CDR3: CASSSDRLNEKLFF

D: .
V: TRBV6-6
size: .
J: TRBJ2-3
DNA: TGTGCCAGCAGTTACGGTCCGACGGGAGATACGCAGTATTTT
CDR3: CASSYGPTGDTQYF

D: .
V: TRBV6-5
size: .
J: TRBJ2-2
DNA: TGTGCCAGCACCTGGCAGCGTGCCGGGGAGCTGTTTTTT
CDR3: CASTWQRAGELFF

D: TRBD1
V: TRBV5-1
size: few
J: TRBJ1-1
DNA: TGCGCCAGCCGGAGAGGACAGGGGGAATACACTGAAGCTTTCTTT
CDR3: CASRRGQGEYTEAFF

D: .
V: TRBV5-5
size: .
J: TRBJ1-4
DNA: TGTGCCAGCAGCCCCGGAACAGGGCCTAATGAAAAACTGTTTTTT
CDR3: CASSPGTGPNEKLFF

D: .
V: TRBV29-1
size: .
J: TRBJ1-1
DNA: TGCAGCGTTGATAGAGGACAATCATCAAAAGCTTTCTTT
CDR3: CSVDRGQSSKAFF

D: .
V: TRBV15
size: .
J: TRBJ2-7
DNA: TGTGCCACCAGCAGAGATCAGGGTCCCGCCTACGAGCAGTACTTC
CDR3: CATSRDQGPAYEQYF

D: .
V: TRBV5-1
size: .
J: TRBJ1-1
DNA: TGCGCCAGCAGCTTGGGATTACAGGGAAGGGATGAAGCTTTCTTT
CDR3: CASSLGLQGRDEAFF

D: .
V: TRBV20-1
size: .
J: TRBJ2-7
DNA: TGCAGTGCTCGAGTAGGGGCCGAGCAGTACTTC
CDR3: CSARVGAEQYF

D: .
V: TRBV20-1
size: .
J: TRBJ1-4
DNA: TGCAGTGTGTTTAATAATGAAAAACTGTTTTTT
CDR3: CSVFNNEKLFF

D: TRBD1
V: TRBV6-1
size: .
J: TRBJ2-1
DNA: TGTGCCAGCAGTGAAGCTCCCCCGGGATATCAGGGGGCGGGGAATGAGCAGTTCTTC
CDR3: CASSEAPPGYQGAGNEQFF

D: .
V: TRBV27
size: .
J: TRBJ2-1
DNA: TGTGCCAGCAGTTTATCGGATGAGGAGGCTAGCTACAATGAGCAGTTCTTC
CDR3: CASSLSDEEASYNEQFF

D: TRBD2
V: TRBV28
size: .
J: TRBJ2-7
DNA: TGTGCCAGCAGTTCGGGGACTAGCTTGGGGGACGAGCAGTACTTC
CDR3: CASSSGTSLGDEQYF

D: TRBD2
V: TRBV7-6
size: .
J: TRBJ2-7
DNA: TGTGCCAGCAGCTTAGAGGGGCGGGCTAGCGGTGATTTGGAGCAGTACTTC
CDR3: CASSLEGRASGDLEQYF

D: .
V: TRBV2
size: .
J: TRBJ1-1
DNA: TGTGCCAGCAAGGGGGATACTGAAGCTTTCTTT
CDR3: CASKGDTEAFF

D: .
V: TRBV7-3
size: .
J: TRBJ2-1
DNA: TGTGCCAGCAGCTTTTTAGGGGCGAGCTACAATGAGCAGTTCTTC
CDR3: CASSFLGASYNEQFF

D: TRBD1
V: TRBV6-1
size: .
J: TRBJ2-7
DNA: TGTGCCAACGCTGCTGGGACAGGGGGCTACGAGCAGTACTTC
CDR3: CANAAGTGGYEQYF

D: TRBD1
V: TRBV11-1
size: .
J: TRBJ2-7
DNA: TGTGCCAGCAGCCCCTGGGACAGGGGCGAGCAGTACTTC
CDR3: CASSPWDRGEQYF